These T cell receptor beta chains were read from a single sample in a study of CD8 T cells in ankylosing spondylitis. TCRdb recomputed calls from the 5' RACE reads with MiXCR, one row per CDR3 protein. The sample lists 500,000 or so distinct CDR3 sequences, under 5.5% occurring once. Specimen: blood, either unsorted or a sorted T cell fraction (not recorded which). These receptor sequences come from a male donor with ankylosing spondylitis. Both conserved end residues are part of each CDR3. D genes are given only for firm matches. Clone size is given for some rows only: seen once, a few or many times, or a class if the clone is expanded.

>TRBJ2-7|many|TRBV12-3/TRBV12-4|-
CASSLAGDSAYEQYF
TGTGCCAGCAGTTTAGCCGGGGACTCAGCCTACGAGCAGTACTTC
>TRBJ1-1|many|TRBV12-3/TRBV12-4|TRBD1
CASSLGTGGSTEAFF
TGTGCCAGCAGTTTGGGGACAGGGGGGAGCACTGAAGCTTTCTTT
>TRBJ2-3|many|TRBV11-2|-
CASRWGTIIDTDTQYF
TGTGCCAGCAGATGGGGGACAATAATTGACACAGATACGCAGTATTTT
>TRBJ2-3|many|TRBV9|-
CASSVQGGLYTDTQYF
TGTGCCAGCAGCGTGCAGGGGGGCCTGTACACAGATACGCAGTATTTT
>TRBJ1-2|many|TRBV10-3|-
CAISGAPSNYGYTF
TGTGCCATCAGTGGGGCACCTTCTAACTATGGCTACACCTTC
>TRBJ2-6|many|TRBV10-1|TRBD1
CASSQGQGYGANVLTF
TGCGCCAGCAGTCAGGGACAGGGGTATGGGGCCAACGTCCTGACTTTC
>TRBJ1-1|many|TRBV5-6|-
CASSLDSAGAEAFF
TGTGCCAGCAGCTTGGACTCGGCAGGGGCTGAAGCTTTCTTT
>TRBJ1-6|many|TRBV5-1|-
CASSLEGQRNSPLHF
TGCGCCAGCAGCCTGGAAGGCCAGAGGAATTCACCCCTCCACTTT
>TRBJ2-7|many|TRBV10-3|-
CAISEPQGLSSYEQYF
TGTGCCATCAGTGAGCCCCAGGGACTGTCCTCCTACGAGCAGTACTTC
>TRBJ2-3|many|TRBV4-3|-
CASSLYRNPSTDTQYF
TGCGCCAGCAGCCTCTACAGAAATCCTAGCACAGATACGCAGTATTTT
>TRBJ2-5|many|TRBV12-3/TRBV12-4|TRBD1
CASSPRTGRRGETQYF
TGTGCCAGCAGTCCCCGGACAGGGAGGAGAGGAGAGACCCAGTACTTC
>TRBJ1-1|many|TRBV20-1|-
CSARAPGRVGLF
TGCAGTGCTAGAGCCCCCGGGAGAGTCGGCTTATTT
>TRBJ2-5|many|TRBV7-9|-
CASSSETQYF
TGTGCCAGCAGCTCGGAGACCCAGTACTTC
>TRBJ2-7|few|TRBV6-6|TRBD1
CASAPGTGGEQYF
TGTGCCAGCGCGCCCGGGACAGGGGGCGAGCAGTACTTC
>TRBJ2-7|few|TRBV5-1|TRBD2
CASSTRTSGGPLIAQYF
TGCGCCAGCAGCACAAGGACTAGCGGGGGGCCTCTTATCGCCCAGTACTTC
>TRBJ1-2|many|TRBV12-3/TRBV12-4|-
CASSFKGGGYTF
TGTGCCAGCAGTTTTAAGGGGGGCGGCTACACCTTC
>TRBJ2-5|many|TRBV10-3|-
CAAGPNRGIYQETQYF
TGTGCCGCGGGGCCTAATAGGGGAATCTACCAAGAGACCCAGTACTTC
>TRBJ2-1|-|TRBV27|TRBD1
CATRQGGSDEQFF
TGTGCCACCCGACAGGGGGGATCGGATGAGCAGTTCTTC
>TRBJ1-1|-|TRBV7-9|-
CASSLNNIEAFF
TGTGCCAGCAGCTTAAACAATATAGAAGCTTTCTTT
>TRBJ2-2|many|TRBV4-3|TRBD2
CASSQGASGGFANTGELFF
TGCGCCAGCAGCCAAGGGGCTAGCGGGGGGTTCGCGAACACCGGGGAGCTGTTTTTT
>TRBJ2-5|few|TRBV6-2/TRBV6-3|-
CASSYSSGPGTQYF
TGTGCCAGCAGTTACTCGAGCGGGCCCGGGACCCAGTACTTC
>TRBJ2-1|many|TRBV7-2|TRBD2
CASSWRLAGVSNEQFF
TGTGCCAGCAGCTGGCGACTAGCGGGAGTGAGCAATGAGCAGTTCTTC
>TRBJ2-7|many|TRBV10-3|-
CAVRDSYYEQYF
TGTGCCGTTCGGGACTCCTACTACGAGCAGTACTTC
>TRBJ2-6|-|TRBV28|TRBD2
CASSSPSANSGGGANVLTF
TGTGCCAGCAGTTCTCCGAGCGCCAATTCGGGAGGTGGGGCCAACGTCCTGACTTTC
>TRBJ2-1|many|TRBV7-2|TRBD1
CASSLAWGTGKGYEQFF
TGTGCCAGCAGCTTAGCGTGGGGGACAGGGAAAGGGTACGAGCAGTTCTTC